What follows are 15 T cell receptor beta chains derived from one specimen sequenced in a study of T-cell reconstitution after alpha-beta-depleted transplantation in children. This sample's TCRbeta library carried unique molecular identifier barcodes. TCRdb reanalysed the PCR reads using MiXCR and keeps one entry per CDR3 protein. The table has over 400,000 distinct CDR3 sequences, 43% seen once. The specimen comprised PBMCs, sampled before TCRalphabeta/CD19-depleted stem cell transplant. The receptors stem from a girl aged 2 to 9 with aplastic anemia, due to receive a stem cell transplant.

The V gene is TRBV12-3 or TRBV12-4, the J gene TRBJ1-5; D is uncertain. The V end lost 2 bases, the J end lost 3 bases, and 8 bases lay between the germline ends. The CDR3 length is 14 residues. The chain's CDR3 is CASSLKAYNQPQHF. DNA of the CDR3: TGTGCCAGCAGTTTAAAGGCCTACAATCAGCCCCAGCATTTT.

The V call is TRBV29-1, the J call TRBJ2-7; no clear D. From germline, CDR1 is SQVTM and CDR2 ANQGSEA. Deletions cut 1 base from V and 4 bases from J, with 5 bases between. CDR3 length: 11 residues. CDR3 DNA: TGCAGCGTTGAAGCCGCGTACGAGCAGTACTTC. This gives the protein CSVEAAYEQYF.

The gene calls are TRBV5-4 and TRBJ2-7; possibly TRBD1 for D (5 bases). Trimming removed 4 bases at V and 0 bases at J, with 14 bases between. Germline V CDR1 and CDR2: SGHNT, YYREEE (reference sequence). There are 15 residues in the CDR3. CDR3 loop: CASSPVDSSSYEQYF. The CDR3 region has the DNA TGTGCCAGCAGCCCGGTAGACAGCAGCTCCTACGAGCAGTACTTC.

This clonotype was seen ten or more times. One end of the junction does not line up with germline, which may come from a read error. This chain joins TRBV29-1 and TRBJ2-2; no reliable D call. The CDR3 is 12 residues long. Germline CDR1 and CDR2: SQVTM and ANQGSEA. CDR3 amino acids: CSVGFNTGELFF. The CDR3 coding sequence is TGCAGCGTCGGTTTTAACACCGGAGAGCTGTTTTTT.

This clonotype was observed a few times. A read error may account for a junction end that differs from germline. This sequence joins TRBV7-2 and TRBJ1-2; TRBD1 agrees at 10 bases. CDR1 is SGHTA, CDR2 FQGNSA, per germline. The length of the CDR3 is 15 residues. The CDR3 loop is CASSLDRGDNYCYTF. The CDR3 nucleotides read TGTGCCAGCAGCTTGGACAGGGGGGATAACTATTGCTACACCTTC.

This clonotype was counted at least ten times. V is TRBV9 and J is TRBJ2-1; unclear D gene. Trimming took off 4 bases at V and 5 bases at J, with 13 bases between the two ends. Germline values: CDR1 SGDLS, CDR2 YYNGEE. The CDR3 runs 14 residues. CDR3 residues: CASSPPDTHNEQFF. For the CDR3, the DNA is TGTGCCAGCAGCCCGCCAGACACCCACAATGAGCAGTTCTTC.

This chain connects TRBV11-2 to TRBJ2-1, with a weak D call TRBD1 (8 bases). Trimming stripped 5 bases from V and 2 bases from J, with 19 bases between. This CDR3 region has 17 residues. Germline V gives CDR1 SGHAT, CDR2 FQNNGV. The CDR3: CASSRLGGTGTYNEQFF. CDR3 DNA: TGTGCCAGCAGCCGACTGGGGGGGACAGGAACCTACAATGAGCAGTTCTTC.

This rearrangement joins TRBV29-1 to TRBJ2-1, with D possibly being TRBD2 (6 bases). CDR1 and CDR2 from the germline V gene are SQVTM and ANQGSEA. CDR3 length: 14 residues. Trimming removed 2 bases at V and 8 bases at J, with 16 bases between. The CDR3 nucleotides read TGCAGCGTTGAACCGGGACTCCCGACGGATGAGCAGTTCTTC. It codes for CSVEPGLPTDEQFF.

At least ten counts were recorded for this clonotype. The V call is TRBV6-5, the J call TRBJ2-5; D uncertain. V was clipped by 2 bases and J by 1 base, with 17 bases between them. CDR3 length: 17 amino acids. Germline V gene lookup returns CDR1 MNHEY and CDR2 SVGAGI. The CDR3 DNA is TGTGCCAGCAGTTACGAGACCTTAGCCCCCGTCCAAGAGACCCAGTACTTC. It encodes CASSYETLAPVQETQYF.

This clonotype was picked up a small number of times. The gene calls are TRBV15 and TRBJ2-1, with a possible D match to TRBD2 (5 bases). In germline, CDR1 is LNHNV, CDR2 YYDKDF (reference sequence). The CDR3 covers 13 residues. V was pared by 3 bases and J by 3 bases, with 6 bases between. The chain's CDR3 is CATSSGDYNEQFF. In DNA, the CDR3 is TGTGCCACCAGCAGCGGGGACTACAATGAGCAGTTCTTC.

The chain combines TRBV28 with TRBJ2-5; D is ambiguous. There are 12 residues in the CDR3. Trimming stripped 3 bases from V and 7 bases from J, with 9 bases between. CDR1 and CDR2 (germline): MDHEN, SYDVKM. The CDR3 DNA reads TGTGCCAGCAGTTTCCCTCGCTCGACCCAGTACTTC. Protein: CASSFPRSTQYF.

The genes are TRBV12-3 or TRBV12-4 and TRBJ2-5; 9 nucleotides line up with TRBD2. V lost 3 bases to trimming and J lost 5 bases; unmatched junction nucleotides: 7. This CDR3 has 15 amino acids. The CDR3 loop is CASSLEAAGGETQYF. Written as DNA, the CDR3 is TGTGCCAGCAGTTTGGAGGCGGCGGGAGGGGAGACCCAGTACTTC.

The rearrangement links TRBV5-6 to TRBJ2-7, with 7 bases identical to TRBD1. This CDR3 has 15 residues. CDR1 and CDR2 (germline): SGHDT, YYEEEE. With V trimmed by 0 bases and J by 2 bases, 5 bases remained unmatched. The CDR3 DNA reads TGTGCCAGCAGCTTGGACCCGGGACAGCCCTACGAGCAGTACTTC. Protein sequence: CASSLDPGQPYEQYF.

A few counts support this clonotype. A junction end diverges from the germline sequence, so it may reflect a read error. This chain connects TRBV20-1 to TRBJ2-7; D may be TRBD1 or TRBD2 (5 bases each). CDR1 DFQATT and CDR2 SNEGSKA come from the germline V gene (reference sequence). This CDR3 is built from 17 residues. CDR3 sequence: CSAREPPESHPVGEQHF. The CDR3 DNA is TGCAGTGCCCGAGAGCCGCCAGAGTCCCACCCGGTGGGGGAGCAGCACTTC.

The J gene is TRBJ2-1, the V gene TRBV20-1, with D hard to call. Germline lookup yields CDR1 DFQATT and CDR2 SNEGSKA (reference sequence). V gave up 0 bases and J gave up 9 bases, with 6 bases separating them. There are 11 residues in the CDR3. The CDR3 DNA reads TGCAGTGCTAGAGACGTAGGTGAGCAGTTCTTC. Residues: CSARDVGEQFF.